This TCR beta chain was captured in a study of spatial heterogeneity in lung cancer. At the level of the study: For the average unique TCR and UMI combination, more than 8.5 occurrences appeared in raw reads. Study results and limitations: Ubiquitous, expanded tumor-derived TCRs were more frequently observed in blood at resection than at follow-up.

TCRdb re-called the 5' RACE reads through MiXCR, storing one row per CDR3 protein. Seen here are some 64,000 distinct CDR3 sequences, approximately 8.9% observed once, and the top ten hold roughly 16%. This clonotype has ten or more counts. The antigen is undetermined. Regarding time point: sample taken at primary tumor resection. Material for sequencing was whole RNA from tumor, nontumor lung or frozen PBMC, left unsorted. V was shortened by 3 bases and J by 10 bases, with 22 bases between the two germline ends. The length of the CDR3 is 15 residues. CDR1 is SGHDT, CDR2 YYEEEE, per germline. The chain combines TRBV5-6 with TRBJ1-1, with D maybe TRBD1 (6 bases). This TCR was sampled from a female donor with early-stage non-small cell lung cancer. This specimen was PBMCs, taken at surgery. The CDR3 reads CASSWSPGAAKGAFF. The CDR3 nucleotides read TGTGCCAGCAGCTGGTCCCCGGGGGCGGCCAAGGGAGCTTTCTTT.